A single sample gave rise to the 15 T cell receptor beta chains below, sequenced in a study of blood T cell repertoires in COVID-19. Sequencing used immunoSEQ multiplex PCR; TCRdb keeps in-frame clones, though not all of them. The sample has under 200,000 clones, around 86% seen once. Material: peripheral blood. These receptor sequences come from a woman at least 80 years old in a cohort sampled during active or convalescent COVID-19.

This clone was counted only a few times. The genes are TRBV10-2 and TRBJ2-7; possibly TRBD2 for D (5 bases). Germline CDR1 reads WSHSY; CDR2 reads SAAADI. The V end lost 1 base, the J end lost 3 bases, and 10 bases lay between the germline ends. This CDR3 is built from 14 residues. The CDR3 reads CASSEWGGSYEQYV. Here the CDR3 DNA reads TGCGCCAGCAGTGAGTGGGGTGGGAGCTACGAGCAGTACGTC.

The chain couples TRBV12-2 to TRBJ2-7; the table's TRBD2 call for D was not verified on the DNA. TRBV12-2 is shown as a pseudogene. The CDR3 is made up of 18 amino acids. CDR3 sequence reads: CASRFNFGGRGCSYEQYV. The CDR3 nucleotides are TGTGCAAGTCGCTTTAATTTCGGCGGGAGGGGGTGCTCCTACGAGCAGTACGTC.

The chain couples TRBV12-2 to TRBJ2-3; whether TRBD2, the table's D call, matches the DNA was not checked. TRBV12-2 is assigned pseudogene status. CDR3 length equals 16 residues. As DNA, the CDR3 is TGTGCAAGTCGCTTAATCGGCAGCGACCCCACAGATACGCAGTATTTT. Translation gives CASRLIGSDPTDTQYF.

The V and J genes are TRBV11-2 and TRBJ2-7; 8 bases map to TRBD1. Trimming removed 4 bases from V and 0 bases from J; junction bases left unmatched: 8. The CDR3 is 16 amino acids. Germline CDR1 is SGHAT and CDR2 is FQNNGV. The CDR3 coding sequence is TGTGCCAGCAGCTCTTGGACAGGGTCGAGCTCCTACGAGCAGTACTTC. Protein product: CASSSWTGSSSYEQYF.

The chain employs TRBV7-6 and TRBJ2-1; 9 bases line up with TRBD1. Losses at the gene ends were 5 bases for V and 9 bases for J; bases not matched to a gene: 17. CDR1 and CDR2 from the germline V gene are SGHVS and FNYEAQ. CDR3 size: 17 residues. The CDR3 protein is CASSPSLDRGTLGEQFF. CDR3 nucleotide sequence: TGTGCCAGCAGCCCATCTTTGGACAGGGGAACGCTGGGTGAGCAGTTCTTC.

This clone appeared a single time. The chain couples TRBV4-2 to TRBJ2-5, with D maybe TRBD2 (6 bases). Germline-derived CDR1 and CDR2 are LGHNA and YNFKEQ. The CDR3 is 13 residues long. Deletions cut 5 bases from V and 5 bases from J, with 12 bases between. The CDR3 DNA follows: TGTGCCAGCAGCAAGGCCGCGGGGGAGACCCAGTACTTC. Encoded protein: CASSKAAGETQYF.

This clone was seen only once. This chain uses TRBV11-3 with TRBJ2-3; no firm D call. The length of the CDR3 is 12 residues. Germline V gene data show CDR1 as SGHNT and CDR2 as YENEEA. V was clipped by 5 bases and J by 6 bases, with 9 bases between them. In DNA, the CDR3 is TGTGCCAGCAGCCCCAGTTGGGATACGCAGTATTTT. It encodes CASSPSWDTQYF.

This chain uses TRBV3-1 (or the pseudogene TRBV3-2) with TRBJ2-7, with 8 bases matching TRBD2. Germline V gives CDR1 LGHDT, CDR2 YNNKEL (reference sequence). The CDR3 has 12 residues. Trimming removed 7 bases from V and 3 bases from J; junction bases left unmatched: 2. In DNA form, the CDR3 reads TGTGCCAGCAAAGCGGGAGACTACGAGCAGTACTTC. Translating gives CASKAGDYEQYF.

The chain combines TRBV7-6 with TRBJ2-1; 12 bases are a match to TRBD2. In germline, CDR1 is SGHVS, CDR2 FNYEAQ. The V segment lost 4 bases and the J segment 4 bases; nucleotides outside the gene matches: 8. The CDR3 totals 17 residues. CDR3 in amino acids: CASSYSSGGAIYNEQFF. The CDR3, as DNA: TGTGCCAGCAGCTACTCTAGCGGGGGGGCCATATACAATGAGCAGTTCTTC.

This chain links TRBV5-1 with TRBJ2-1, with 7 bases aligning to TRBD2. Germline-derived CDR1 and CDR2 are SGHRS and YFSETQ. The V segment lost 7 bases and the J segment 7 bases; nucleotides outside the gene matches: 11. The CDR3 runs 14 residues. The CDR3 nucleotides are TGCGCCAGCGGGACTGGCGGGAGTAGTAATGAGCAGTTCTTC. It codes for CASGTGGSSNEQFF.

The chain couples TRBV15 to TRBJ1-1; a weak D match, TRBD1 (5 bases). The germline V gene has CDR1 LNHNV and CDR2 YYDKDF (reference sequence). CDR3 length: 12 residues. With 3 bases removed from V and 10 bases from J, the gap between germline ends came to 12 bases. The CDR3 spells CATSSQDSGAFF. As DNA, the CDR3 is TGTGCCACCAGCAGCCAAGACAGTGGAGCTTTCTTT.

This chain uses TRBV9 with TRBJ1-2; D ambiguous. Trimming cost V 4 bases and J 10 bases, with 20 bases left between them. The CDR3 covers 14 residues. From germline, CDR1 is SGDLS and CDR2 YYNGEE. Written as DNA, the CDR3 is TGTGCCAGCAGCTCCGGAGATATCGCGAGTGCCTACACCTTC. It yields the protein CASSSGDIASAYTF.

This sequence joins TRBV4-3 and TRBJ1-2; 10 bases align to TRBD1. Per the germline V gene, CDR1 is LGHNA and CDR2 is YSLEER. This CDR3 has 14 residues. Trimming took 4 bases from V and 6 from J; bases not matched to a gene: 5. The CDR3 DNA reads TGCGCCAGCAGCCTCGGACAGGGGGGCGATGGCTACACCTTC. It encodes CASSLGQGGDGYTF.

J is TRBJ2-1 and V is TRBV2; weak D call: TRBD2 (6 bases). Germline CDR1 SNHLY, CDR2 FYNNEI. The V gene lost 4 bases and the J gene lost 4 bases, with 8 bases spanning the gap. The CDR3 consists of 13 residues. CDR3 protein: CASSAGLYNEQFF. The CDR3 region has the DNA TGTGCCAGCAGTGCGGGACTTTACAATGAGCAGTTCTTC.

V gene TRBV12-5 combines with J gene TRBJ2-1; D not certain. Germline values: CDR1 LGHNT, CDR2 FRNRAP. The length of the CDR3 is 12 residues. V lost 6 bases and J lost 9, with 12 bases in between. Here the CDR3 reads CASGPRPSEQFF. CDR3 DNA: TGTGCTAGTGGCCCGCGGCCGAGTGAGCAGTTCTTC.